Listed below are T cell receptor beta chains from one sample, sequenced in a study of T cell responses to AZD1222 COVID-19 vaccine. Some clones are missing from TCRdb's copy, which holds only in-frame ones; the method was immunoSEQ multiplex PCR. The repertoire includes more than 90,000 clones, less than 95% of them detected once, and 1.3% sits in the top ten. The source was peripheral blood, collected on day 0 of AZD1222 vaccination. The receptors were sampled from an adult in good health. Both conserved end residues are part of each CDR3. The D gene is left open where the match is weak. Where a row states a size, it is once, few, many or the class of an expanded clone; other rows omit it.

>TRBV4-2|-|TRBJ1-1|-
TGTGCCAGCACCAACGGCGGGGTATGGAGCACTGAAGCTTTCTTT
CASTNGGVWSTEAFF
>TRBV9|-|TRBJ2-2|-
TGTGCCAGCAGCGTTTATATGGGCGGGGAGCTGTTTTTT
CASSVYMGGELFF
>TRBV2|-|TRBJ2-1|-
TGTGCCAGCAGCCGCACTTCCTACAATGAGCAGTTCTTC
CASSRTSYNEQFF
>TRBV30|-|TRBJ1-3|TRBD1
TGTGCCTGGATTGAAACAGGGGGGATCGGAAACACCATATATTTT
CAWIETGGIGNTIYF
>TRBV27|-|TRBJ1-1|-
TGTGCCAGCAGTTTATTCCCAAAGCCGGGGAACACTGAAGCTTTCTTT
CASSLFPKPGNTEAFF
>TRBV30|-|TRBJ1-1|-
TGTGCCTGGAGACTCTTGCCGGGTGGGGCACTAAACACTGAAGCTTTCTTT
CAWRLLPGGALNTEAFF
>TRBV18|-|TRBJ1-1|-
TGTGCCAGCGCGACGGCGGCCAGGGACACTGAAGCTTTCTTT
CASATAARDTEAFF
>TRBV6-5|-|TRBJ1-3|-
TGTGCCAGCAGTTACTCGCATTCGGTCTCTGGAAACACCATATATTTT
CASSYSHSVSGNTIYF
>TRBV3-1/TRBV3-2|-|TRBJ1-1|TRBD1
TGTGCCAGCAGCTCGACAGGGGGCTTGGCTTTCTTT
CASSSTGGLAFF
>TRBV29-1|few|TRBJ1-1|-
TGCAGCGTTGAAAGGGATCTCATGAACACTGAAGCTTTCTTT
CSVERDLMNTEAFF
>TRBV30|-|TRBJ1-2|-
TGTGCCTGGAGTTTTGATCCGACGTCGGGGATCTATGGCTACACCTTC
CAWSFDPTSGIYGYTF
>TRBV24-1|-|TRBJ2-6|-
TGTGCCACCAGTGAGGGGGGGCGCGGGGCCAACGTCCTGACTTTC
CATSEGGRGANVLTF
>TRBV28|once|TRBJ1-6|-
TGTGCCAGCGACGGACAGTATAATTCACCCCTCCACTTT
CASDGQYNSPLHF
>TRBV9|-|TRBJ2-1|-
TGTGCCAGCAGCCCCTTAGGGGGGCGAGGGTCCAATGAGCAGTTCTTC
CASSPLGGRGSNEQFF
>TRBV2|few|TRBJ1-5|-
TGTGCCAGCAGTGCGGTAGGGAATAGCAATCAGCCCCAGCATTTT
CASSAVGNSNQPQHF
>TRBV28|-|TRBJ1-4|-
TGTGCCAGCAGCCCACGCGGGACTAATGAAAAACTGTTTTTT
CASSPRGTNEKLFF
>TRBV30|-|TRBJ1-6|TRBD1
TGTGCCTGGTCCAGGGGGACCTCCAATTCACCCCTCCACTTT
CAWSRGTSNSPLHF
>TRBV6-5|-|TRBJ2-1|-
TGTGCCAGCAGTTACTCGTGGGGCCCGGACAATGAGCAGTTCTTC
CASSYSWGPDNEQFF
>TRBV14|-|TRBJ1-1|-
TGTGCCAGCAGCTCGGGGTGGGGGGAAGCTTTCTTT
CASSSGWGEAFF
>TRBV7-2|-|TRBJ2-7|TRBD1
TGTGCCAGCAGCCAGAGACAGGGCCCCTACTACGAGCAGTACTTC
CASSQRQGPYYEQYF
>TRBV15|-|TRBJ2-7|-
TGTGCCACCAGCAGAGTTGAGGGCTACGAGCAGTACTTC
CATSRVEGYEQYF
>TRBV25-1|-|TRBJ2-1|-
TGTGCCAGCAGTGGGCAGGCGCAGGATGAGCAGTTCTTC
CASSGQAQDEQFF
>TRBV27|once|TRBJ2-7|TRBD1
TGTGCCAGCAGTTTGACAGGGCTCTCCTACGAGCAGTACTTC
CASSLTGLSYEQYF
>TRBV2|once|TRBJ1-2|-
TGTGCCAGCAGTGTAAACAGGTTAGCTAACTATGGCTACACCTTC
CASSVNRLANYGYTF
>TRBV2|-|TRBJ1-2|-
TGTGCCAGGGTGGACACCGCTAACTATGGCTACACCTTC
CARVDTANYGYTF
>TRBV4-1|-|TRBJ2-1|TRBD2
TGCGCCAGCAGCCAATGGGCCGCGGGGGGGCCTAAAGATGAGCAGTTCTTC
CASSQWAAGGPKDEQFF
>TRBV28|-|TRBJ1-5|-
TGTGCCAGCAGTTTATCGAGGGCCCAGCATTTT
CASSLSRAQHF
>TRBV18|once|TRBJ1-1|TRBD1
TGTGCCAGCTCACCATTAAGACAGGGCACTGAAGCTTTCTTT
CASSPLRQGTEAFF
>TRBV7-9|-|TRBJ2-7|-
TGTGCCAGCAGCGGACGGGAAGCCTACGAGCAGTACTTC
CASSGREAYEQYF
>TRBV10-3|once|TRBJ1-2|-
TGTGCCATCAGTGCGTTCGGAAGGGGCCACAACTATGGCTACACCTTC
CAISAFGRGHNYGYTF
>TRBV10-3|few|TRBJ1-1|TRBD1
TGTGCCATCAGGACCGGGACAGCATTAAAAGCTTTCTTT
CAIRTGTALKAFF
>TRBV28|-|TRBJ1-4|-
TGTGCCAGCAGTTTAGGGAAAAGAGGTGAAAAACTGTTTTTT
CASSLGKRGEKLFF
>TRBV20-1|-|TRBJ1-1|-
TGCAGTGCCCCAGGGCCACTGGGGGCTTTCTTT
CSAPGPLGAFF
>TRBV5-1|few|TRBJ2-3|-
TGCGCCAGCAGCCAAGGGGACCCTGGCACAGATACGCAGTATTTT
CASSQGDPGTDTQYF
>TRBV15|-|TRBJ1-1|-
TGTGCCACCAGCAGACTGGACAGCCCCGACACTGAAGCTTTCTTT
CATSRLDSPDTEAFF
>TRBV30|-|TRBJ1-2|-
TGTGCCTGGAGTGTACGCAGGGAACATGGCTACACCTTC
CAWSVRREHGYTF
>TRBV5-1|-|TRBJ2-7|TRBD1
TGCGCCAGCAGCTTCCGACAGGGGGCCTACGAGCAGTACTTC
CASSFRQGAYEQYF
>TRBV27|-|TRBJ2-1|TRBD2
TGTGCCAGCAGTGTTATACTAGCGGGGGGTGGGAATGAGCAGTTCTTC
CASSVILAGGGNEQFF
>TRBV5-1|-|TRBJ2-6|TRBD1
TGCGCCAGCAGCTTGCCCAGGGGGTCTGGGGCCAACGTCCTGACTTTC
CASSLPRGSGANVLTF
>TRBV19|-|TRBJ1-3|-
TGTGCCAGTAGTACAGGGATCTCTGGAAACACCATATATTTT
CASSTGISGNTIYF
>TRBV9|-|TRBJ2-2|-
TGTGCCAGCGCTGTCGAGGGCGGGGAGCCCACCGGGGAGCTGTTTTTT
CASAVEGGEPTGELFF
>TRBV29-1|-|TRBJ1-2|TRBD1
TGCAGCGTTACCGGGACAGGGTGGGCGGATGGCTACACCTTC
CSVTGTGWADGYTF
>TRBV6-5|-|TRBJ1-2|-
TGTGCCAGCAGTTACGGGGAGCTGTATGGCTACACCTTC
CASSYGELYGYTF
>TRBV15|-|TRBJ1-1|TRBD1
TGTGCCACCAGCAGAGATCCCGGGACAGGTCGAAGTAGGACTGAAGCTTTCTTT
CATSRDPGTGRSRTEAFF
>TRBV10-3|-|TRBJ2-3|-
TGTGCCATCAGCCCGGGACCCTCCGGGGCAGATACGCAGTATTTT
CAISPGPSGADTQYF
>TRBV2|once|TRBJ1-5|-
TGTGCCAGCAGATCGGGACCGGGTAGCAATCAGCCCCAGCATTTT
CASRSGPGSNQPQHF
>TRBV5-4|-|TRBJ2-1|-
TGTGCCAGCAGCTTTGCAGGTGTTCAAGGCAATGAGCAGTTCTTC
CASSFAGVQGNEQFF
>TRBV7-9|-|TRBJ1-6|TRBD1
TGTGCCAGCAGCAGACAGGGGACAGATTCACCCCTCCACTTT
CASSRQGTDSPLHF
>TRBV12-3/TRBV12-4|-|TRBJ1-5|-
TGTGCCAGCAGCCTCCTAAATCAGCCCCAGCATTTT
CASSLLNQPQHF
>TRBV9|-|TRBJ2-3|-
TGTGCCAGCAGCGTAGTTCTAGATACGCAGTATTTT
CASSVVLDTQYF